The 4 T cell receptor beta chains reported below all come from one sample, sequenced in a study of identifying expanded T cells in peripheral blood. TCRdb keeps only in-frame clones here, not all; method: immunoSEQ multiplex PCR. The data contain roughly 63,000 clones, about four fifths of them singletons. Material for sequencing was blood. Receptor source: a person between 18 and 75 years old in good health.

This chain connects TRBV6-5 to TRBJ1-2; D remains ambiguous. The CDR3 has 10 amino acids. V lost 8 bases and J 8 bases, leaving 9 bases between the germline ends. CDR1 and CDR2 (germline): MNHEY, SVGAGI. The CDR3 sequence: CASGVPGYTF. The CDR3 DNA reads TGTGCCAGCGGGGTTCCCGGCTACACCTTC.

In DNA form, the CDR3 reads TGTGCCATCAGTGAGTCCGGGGCCCCTCCCGAGCAGTTCTTC. Translating gives CAISESGAPPEQFF. The chain couples TRBV10-3 to TRBJ2-1; D possibly uses TRBD1 or TRBD2 (5 bases each). Germline values: CDR1 ENHRY, CDR2 SYGVKD. This CDR3 contains 14 residues. The ends were cut back, 0 bases at V and 10 bases at J, with 13 bases in the middle.

V is TRBV7-9 and J is TRBJ2-7; 9 bases map to TRBD1. Germline V gene lookup returns CDR1 SEHNR and CDR2 FQNEAQ (reference sequence). CDR3 length equals 14 residues. Losses at the gene ends were 3 bases for V and 2 bases for J; bases not matched to a gene: 2. CDR3 DNA sequence: TGTGCCAGCAGCTTGGGACAGGGAACCTACGAGCAGTACTTC. Translating it yields CASSLGQGTYEQYF. The entire variable domain, with the rest obtained from reference TRBV7-9 and TRBJ2-7, is as follows: DTGVSQNPRHKITKRGQNVTFRCDPISEHNRLYWYRQTLGQGPEFLTYFQNEAQLEKSRLLSDRFSAERPKGSFSTLEIQRTEQGDSAMYLCASSLGQGTYEQYFGPGTRLTVT.

The gene calls are TRBV7-9 and TRBJ2-2; D ambiguous. Germline CDR1 is SEHNR and CDR2 is FQNEAQ (reference sequence). This CDR3 has 14 amino acids. Trimming left V 1 base short and J 6 bases short, with 9 bases between. The CDR3 bases are TGTGCCAGCAGCTTAGTAGGCGTCCCCGGGGAGCTGTTTTTT. It specifies CASSLVGVPGELFF.